This entry lists 25 T cell receptor beta chains sequenced from one sample in a study of blood T cell repertoires in COVID-19. Assay: immunoSEQ multiplex PCR; the TCRdb copy retains only in-frame clones and omits some. This sample yields about 140,000 clones, of which 60% to 80% are seen a single time; 11% belongs to the top ten. The sample taken for sequencing was peripheral blood. Receptor source: a man in his fifties or sixties who had recovered from COVID-19.

This clone was observed a single time. The chain joins TRBV28 to TRBJ2-5, with a possible D match to TRBD2 (7 bases). Trimming stripped 7 bases from V and 5 bases from J, with 20 bases between. In germline, CDR1 is MDHEN, CDR2 SYDVKM. This CDR3 comprises 15 residues. The CDR3 region has the DNA TGTGCCAGCACTAAACCCCTCGGGGGGCTCGAGACCCAGTACTTC. Translation gives CASTKPLGGLETQYF.

This clone was detected only a few times. This sequence joins TRBV6-5 and TRBJ2-7; D is possibly TRBD1 (6 bases). V lost 7 bases, J lost 3 bases, and 16 bases lay in between. The CDR3 spans 14 residues. CDR1 and CDR2 from the germline V gene are MNHEY and SVGAGI. CDR3 sequence reads: CASTSDRPVYEQYF. CDR3 in DNA: TGTGCCAGCACCTCAGACAGGCCGGTCTACGAGCAGTACTTC.

The J gene is TRBJ2-5, the V gene TRBV15; 7 nucleotides align to TRBD1. The CDR3 is 15 residues long. J gave up 5 bases and V 3 bases, and 9 bases lay outside the gene matches. Germline CDR1 is LNHNV and CDR2 is YYDKDF (reference sequence). The CDR3 sequence: CATSSHRGPGETQYF. The CDR3 bases are TGTGCCACCAGCAGCCACAGGGGCCCCGGCGAGACCCAGTACTTC.

Here the CDR3 reads CASSRTNRGEKLFF. DNA for the CDR3: TGTGCCAGTAGTCGGACCAACCGGGGTGAAAAACTGTTTTTT. The chain combines TRBV19 with TRBJ1-4; no definite D call. V lost 5 bases, J lost 7 bases, and 14 bases lay in between. Germline CDR1 LNHDA, CDR2 SQIVND (reference sequence). CDR3 size: 14 residues. Full variable domain (missing parts from reference TRBV19 and TRBJ1-4): DGGITQSPKYLFRKEGQNVTLSCEQNLNHDAMYWYRQDPGQGLRLIYYSQIVNDFQKGDIAEGYSVSREKKESFPLTVTSAQKNPTAFYLCASSRTNRGEKLFFGSGTQLSVL.

This sequence joins TRBV3-1 (or the pseudogene TRBV3-2) and TRBJ1-2; 7 bases are shared with TRBD1. V lost 0 bases to trimming and J lost 5 bases; unmatched junction nucleotides: 3. The CDR3 covers 14 residues. Germline V lookup: CDR1 LGHDT, CDR2 YNNKEL (reference sequence). The CDR3 protein is CASSQEDRAYGYTF. CDR3 nucleotides: TGTGCCAGCAGCCAAGAAGACAGGGCGTATGGCTACACCTTC.

This sequence joins TRBV5-1 and TRBJ2-3, with D possibly matching TRBD2 (5 bases). Trimming left V 2 bases short and J 2 bases short, with 12 bases between. CDR1 and CDR2 (germline): SGHRS, YFSETQ. This CDR3 is 15 amino acids long. The CDR3 coding sequence is TGCGCCAGCAGCTTACCTAGCTTAGACACAGATACGCAGTATTTT. Translated: CASSLPSLDTDTQYF. The entire variable domain, with the rest obtained from reference TRBV5-1 and TRBJ2-3, is as follows: KAGVTQTPRYLIKTRGQQVTLSCSPISGHRSVSWYQQTPGQGLQFLFEYFSETQRNKGNFPGRFSGRQFSNSRSEMNVSTLELGDSALYLCASSLPSLDTDTQYFGPGTRLTVL.

This chain links TRBV15 with TRBJ1-5; 11 bases match TRBD1. The J segment lost 7 bases and the V segment lost 5 bases, leaving 16 bases of the junction unmatched. CDR3 length: 18 residues. CDR1 LNHNV and CDR2 YYDKDF come from the germline V gene (reference sequence). As DNA, the CDR3 is TGTGCCACCAGCGGAAGGAAGGAATGGACAGGGGGCCACCAGCCCCAGCATTTT. Translated, it gives CATSGRKEWTGGHQPQHF.

The J gene is TRBJ1-6, the V gene TRBV5-6, with 8 bases aligning to TRBD1. The germline CDR1 and CDR2 sequences are SGHDT and YYEEEE. CDR3 length equals 17 residues. The V gene end was trimmed by 4 bases and the J gene end by 2 bases; junction bases not matched to a gene: 8. This chain's CDR3 is CASSIGTGGTYNSPLHF. DNA of the CDR3: TGTGCCAGCAGCATTGGGACAGGCGGTACCTATAATTCACCCCTCCACTTT.

This clone was observed once. This chain links TRBV28 with TRBJ1-5, with D perhaps TRBD1 (6 bases). Per germline, CDR1 MDHEN and CDR2 SYDVKM. The V and J ends lost 2 bases and 9 bases respectively, with 14 bases between them. The CDR3 runs to 14 residues. As DNA, the CDR3 is TGTGCCAGCAGTTTACCTACAGGGTTTGGGCCCCAGCATTTT. Residues: CASSLPTGFGPQHF.

The V call is TRBV27, the J call TRBJ2-5, with 11 bases identical to TRBD2. The V gene end was trimmed by 6 bases and the J gene end by 2 bases; junction bases not matched to a gene: 5. This CDR3 contains 15 residues. From germline, CDR1 is MNHEY and CDR2 SMNVEV (reference sequence). This chain's CDR3 is CASSPLAGVQETQYF. In DNA form, the CDR3 reads TGTGCCAGCAGCCCACTAGCGGGAGTTCAAGAGACCCAGTACTTC.

This rearrangement joins TRBV19 to TRBJ1-2, with 10 bases aligning to TRBD1. CDR3 length: 15 residues. Germline-derived CDR1 and CDR2 are LNHDA and SQIVND (reference sequence). The V gene end was trimmed by 3 bases and the J gene end by 4 bases; junction bases not matched to a gene: 5. CDR3 bases: TGTGCCAGTAGTATTCGGGGGGACAGGGGCTATGGCTACACCTTC. Its protein is CASSIRGDRGYGYTF.

This rearrangement joins TRBV7-3 to TRBJ2-5, with D possibly being TRBD2 (5 bases). V was pared by 2 bases and J by 4 bases, with 11 bases between. The CDR3 runs to 14 residues. Germline lookup yields CDR1 SGHTA and CDR2 FQGTGA. The CDR3 DNA sequence: TGTGCCAGCAGCTTAGTCGGGGTGGGAGAGACCCAGTACTTC. It translates to CASSLVGVGETQYF.

The rearrangement joins TRBV18 to TRBJ1-1; no clear D gene. CDR1 and CDR2 (germline): KGHSH, LQKENI. V was cut by 4 bases and J by 4 bases, with 10 bases left in between. The CDR3 runs to 13 residues. The CDR3 region has the DNA TGTGCCAGCTCACTGGCTCCGGGCACTGAAGCTTTCTTT. It specifies CASSLAPGTEAFF.

The rearrangement uses TRBV4-3 and TRBJ2-7; TRBD1 matches 8 bases. The CDR3 contains 15 residues. The V and J ends lost 1 base and 2 bases, in that order; junction bases with no gene match: 4. Germline lookup yields CDR1 LGHNA and CDR2 YSLEER. CDR3 sequence (DNA): TGCGCCAGCAGCCAAGCGACAGGGGCTACCTACGAGCAGTACTTC. The encoded protein is CASSQATGATYEQYF.

This clone has a single count. The V gene is TRBV5-6, the J gene TRBJ2-5; 8 bases fit TRBD1. The length of the CDR3 is 14 residues. The J segment lost 5 bases and the V segment lost 1 base, leaving 4 bases of the junction unmatched. Germline-derived CDR1 and CDR2 are SGHDT and YYEEEE. The CDR3 sequence: CASSLSGGGETQYF. CDR3 bases: TGTGCCAGCAGCTTGTCAGGGGGCGGCGAGACCCAGTACTTC.

This chain links TRBV4-2 with TRBJ2-7, with 7 bases aligning to TRBD2. The CDR3 consists of 13 residues. After removal of 1 base from V and 6 bases from J, the junction contained 3 bases not matched to a gene. Germline V CDR1 and CDR2: LGHNA, YNFKEQ. CDR3 sequence: CASSQGREGEQYF. DNA for the CDR3: TGTGCCAGCAGCCAAGGCAGGGAGGGCGAGCAGTACTTC.

This clone was seen more than once but under ten times. The chain links TRBV5-4 to TRBJ1-4, with 9 bases matching TRBD1. Trimming removed 2 bases from V and 3 bases from J; junction bases left unmatched: 5. Germline V gene data show CDR1 as SGHNT and CDR2 as YYREEE (reference sequence). The CDR3 is 16 residues long. The CDR3 reads CASSFGQGKANEKLFF. The DNA for the CDR3 is TGTGCCAGCAGCTTCGGACAGGGGAAGGCTAATGAAAAACTGTTTTTT.

This clone was counted once. The V call is TRBV28, the J call TRBJ1-2; the match to TRBD1 covers 8 bases. J lost 4 bases, V lost 5 bases, and 6 bases had no gene match. Germline V gene sequence: CDR1 MDHEN, CDR2 SYDVKM. The CDR3 sequence is 14 residues long. Here the CDR3 reads CASSRKQGGYGYTF. CDR3 DNA sequence: TGTGCCAGCAGTCGTAAACAGGGGGGCTATGGCTACACCTTC.

The CDR3 is CASSLGTGGNQPQHF. The CDR3 DNA follows: TGTGCCAGCAGCTTAGGGACAGGCGGCAATCAGCCCCAGCATTTT. The genes are TRBV11-2 and TRBJ1-5; 7 bases map to TRBD1. From germline, CDR1 is SGHAT and CDR2 FQNNGV. The CDR3 consists of 15 residues. With 1 base clipped from V and 2 bases from J, the junction kept 2 bases outside the gene matches.

V is TRBV9 and J is TRBJ1-2, with a tentative D call TRBD1 (5 bases). V lost 0 bases and J 8 bases, leaving 11 bases between the germline ends. The CDR3 totals 13 residues. From germline, CDR1 is SGDLS and CDR2 YYNGEE. DNA of the CDR3: TGTGCCAGCAGCGTAGACCGGGGGAGCGGCTACACCTTC. Protein: CASSVDRGSGYTF.

The rearrangement joins TRBV4-1 to TRBJ2-2, with a possible D match to TRBD2 (6 bases). Germline CDR1 MGHRA, CDR2 YSYEKL. The CDR3 covers 16 residues. V lost 3 bases and J 1 base, leaving 12 bases between the germline ends. The CDR3 nucleotides are TGCGCCAGCAGCCAGACTCGGGGGAGGAACACCGGGGAGCTGTTTTTT. This encodes CASSQTRGRNTGELFF.

This clone was counted only a few times. The chain employs TRBV6-5 and TRBJ1-2, with 7 bases fitting TRBD1. Germline V gives CDR1 MNHEY, CDR2 SVGAGI. The CDR3 contains 15 residues. The V and J ends lost 7 bases and 4 bases, in that order; junction bases with no gene match: 12. As DNA, the CDR3 is TGTGCCAGCACCGCCTATGGAGGGGGCCCCTATGGCTACACCTTC. It specifies CASTAYGGGPYGYTF.

The chain is built from TRBV2 and TRBJ1-3; the match to TRBD1 covers 8 bases. V shed 5 bases, J shed 6 bases, and the junction held 9 bases outside the gene matches. The CDR3 consists of 15 residues. Per germline, CDR1 SNHLY and CDR2 FYNNEI. CDR3 amino acids: CASSTGQGRTNTIYF. The CDR3, as DNA: TGTGCCAGCAGTACAGGACAGGGAAGAACAAACACCATATATTTT.

This clone was counted only a few times. CDR3 bases: TGTGCCAGCCGTCGCGAGACGGGGGCCTACGAGCAGTACTTC. Protein sequence: CASRRETGAYEQYF. This chain links TRBV27 with TRBJ2-7, with a possible D match to TRBD2 (6 bases). Germline loops: CDR1 MNHEY, CDR2 SMNVEV (reference sequence). The CDR3 length is 14 residues. Trimming took 8 bases from V and 2 from J, leaving 16 bases between them.

This clone was observed a handful of times. The gene calls are TRBV19 and TRBJ1-6; TRBD1 agrees at 9 bases. The CDR3 extends over 15 amino acids. CDR1 and CDR2 from the germline V gene are LNHDA and SQIVND (reference sequence). V shed 5 bases and J 10 bases; nucleotides not matched to a gene: 9. CDR3 in amino acids: CASSLTGQGRSPLHF. CDR3 nucleotide sequence: TGTGCCAGTAGTCTTACTGGACAGGGGAGATCACCCCTCCACTTT.